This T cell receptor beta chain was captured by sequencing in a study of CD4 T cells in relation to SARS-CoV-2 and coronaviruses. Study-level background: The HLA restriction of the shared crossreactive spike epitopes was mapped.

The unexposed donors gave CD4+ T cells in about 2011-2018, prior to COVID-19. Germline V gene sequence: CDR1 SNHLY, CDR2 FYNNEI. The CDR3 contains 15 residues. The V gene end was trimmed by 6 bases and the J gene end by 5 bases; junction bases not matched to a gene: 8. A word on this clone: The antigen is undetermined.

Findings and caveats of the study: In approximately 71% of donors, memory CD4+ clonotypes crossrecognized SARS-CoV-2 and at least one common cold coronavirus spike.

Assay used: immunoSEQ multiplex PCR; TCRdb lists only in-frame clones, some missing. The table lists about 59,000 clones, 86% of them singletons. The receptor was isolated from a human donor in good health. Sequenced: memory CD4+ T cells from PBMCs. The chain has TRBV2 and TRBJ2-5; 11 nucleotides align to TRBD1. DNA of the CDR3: TGTGCCAGCAGAGGACAGGGGGCTTCGGGGGAGACCCAGTACTTC. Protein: CASRGQGASGETQYF.